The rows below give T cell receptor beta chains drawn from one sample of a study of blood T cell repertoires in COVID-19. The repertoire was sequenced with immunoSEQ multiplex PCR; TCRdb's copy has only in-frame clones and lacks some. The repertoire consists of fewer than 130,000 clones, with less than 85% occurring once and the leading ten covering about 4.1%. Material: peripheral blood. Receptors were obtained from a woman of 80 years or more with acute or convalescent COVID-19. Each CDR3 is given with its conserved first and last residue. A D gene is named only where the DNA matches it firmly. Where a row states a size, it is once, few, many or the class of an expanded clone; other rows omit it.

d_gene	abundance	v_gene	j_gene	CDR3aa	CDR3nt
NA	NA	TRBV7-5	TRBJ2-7	CVRSFGTSGRDEQYF	TGTGTCAGAAGCTTTGGGACTAGCGGGAGGGACGAGCAGTACTTC
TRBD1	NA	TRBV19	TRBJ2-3	CASSPGTDTDTQYF	TGTGCCAGTAGCCCTGGGACAGACACAGATACGCAGTATTTT
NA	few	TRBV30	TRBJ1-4	CAWRTGVTNEKLFF	TGTGCCTGGCGTACGGGGGTAACTAATGAAAAACTGTTTTTT
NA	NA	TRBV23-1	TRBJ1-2	CASSQSPGAYGYTF	TGCGCCAGCAGTCAATCACCAGGGGCCTATGGCTACACCTTC
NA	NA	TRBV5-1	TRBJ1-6	CASSPDTVGYNSPLHF	TGCGCCAGCAGCCCGGACACAGTAGGGTATAATTCACCCCTCCACTTT
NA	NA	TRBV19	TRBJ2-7	CASSILRTAGKYEQYF	TGTGCCAGTAGTATTCTGCGGACCGCAGGGAAGTACGAGCAGTACTTC
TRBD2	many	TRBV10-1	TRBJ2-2	CASSWREGNTGELFF	TGCGCCAGCAGTTGGCGGGAGGGGAACACCGGGGAGCTGTTTTTT
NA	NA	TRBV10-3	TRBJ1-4	CATTEAANEKLFF	TGTGCCACCACAGAAGCGGCTAATGAAAAACTGTTTTTT
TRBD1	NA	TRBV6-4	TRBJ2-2	CASGPGQGAAGELFF	TGTGCCAGCGGACCGGGACAGGGGGCGGCCGGGGAGCTGTTTTTT
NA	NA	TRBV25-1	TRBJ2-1	CASSRVSSYNEQFF	TGTGCCAGCAGTCGGGTCAGCTCCTACAATGAGCAGTTCTTC
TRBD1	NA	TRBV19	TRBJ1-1	CASIWTGGGSTEAFF	TGTGCCAGTATTTGGACAGGGGGGGGGAGTACTGAAGCTTTCTTT
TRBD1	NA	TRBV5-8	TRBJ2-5	CASSTLTGTGIETQYF	TGTGCCAGCAGCACGTTAACCGGGACAGGGATCGAGACCCAGTACTTC
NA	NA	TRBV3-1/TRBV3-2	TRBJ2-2	CASSQDLPGELFF	TGTGCCAGCAGCCAAGATCTTCCCGGGGAGCTGTTTTTT
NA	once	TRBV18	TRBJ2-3	CASSLVTDTQYF	TGTGCCAGCTCACTAGTCACAGATACGCAGTATTTT
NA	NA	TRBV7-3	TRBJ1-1	CASSYSGGEAFF	TGTGCCAGCAGCTATTCGGGGGGTGAAGCTTTCTTT
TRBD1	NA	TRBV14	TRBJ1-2	CASSQGTGGANYGYTF	TGTGCCAGCAGCCAAGGGACAGGGGGCGCTAACTATGGCTACACCTTC
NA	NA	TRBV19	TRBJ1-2	CASSTYGSGGYYGYTF	TGTGCCAGTAGTACGTACGGGTCAGGCGGGTACTATGGCTACACCTTC
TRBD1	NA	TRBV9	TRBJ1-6	CASSGTGGDSPLHF	TGTGCCAGCAGCGGGACAGGGGGGGATTCACCCCTCCACTTT
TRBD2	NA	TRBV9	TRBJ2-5	CASSLKTGGQETQYF	TGTGCCAGCAGCTTAAAAACGGGAGGGCAAGAGACCCAGTACTTC
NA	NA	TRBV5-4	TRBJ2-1	CASSPASDSYNEQFF	TGTGCCAGCAGCCCAGCTAGCGACTCCTACAATGAGCAGTTCTTC
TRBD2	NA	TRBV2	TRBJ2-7	CASSPWAGGPYEQYF	TGTGCCAGCAGTCCCTGGGCGGGGGGGCCCTACGAGCAGTACTTC
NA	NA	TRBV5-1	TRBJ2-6	CASSSPGAGANVLTF	TGCGCCAGCAGCTCCCCCGGGGCTGGGGCCAACGTCCTGACTTTC
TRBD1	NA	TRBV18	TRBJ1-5	CASSPSEQGNNQPQHF	TGTGCCAGCTCACCGTCGGAACAGGGGAACAATCAGCCCCAGCATTTT
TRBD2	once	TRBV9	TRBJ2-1	CASTRDVSGGKFF	TGTGCCAGCACCCGGGACGTGAGCGGGGGAAAGTTCTTC
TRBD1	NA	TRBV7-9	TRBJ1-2	CASSWDRGVNYGYTF	TGTGCCAGCAGCTGGGACAGGGGGGTGAATTATGGCTACACCTTC
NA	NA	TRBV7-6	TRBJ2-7	CASSWTGNYEQYF	TGTGCCAGCAGCTGGACGGGGAACTACGAGCAGTACTTC
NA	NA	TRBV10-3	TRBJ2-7	CAISGPKDGGHSYEQYF	TGTGCCATCAGTGGACCCAAGGACGGAGGCCACTCCTACGAGCAGTACTTC
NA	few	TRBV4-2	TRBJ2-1	CASSQERRGNEQFF	TGTGCCAGCAGCCAAGAACGCAGGGGCAATGAGCAGTTCTTC
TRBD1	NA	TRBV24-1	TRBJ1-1	CATSGTGLGTEAFF	TGTGCCACCAGTGGGACAGGACTGGGCACTGAAGCTTTCTTT
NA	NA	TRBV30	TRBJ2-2	CAWSVGRGRGGQTGELFF	TGTGCCTGGAGTGTCGGCAGGGGGCGCGGGGGTCAGACCGGGGAGCTGTTTTTT
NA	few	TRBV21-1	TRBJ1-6	CASSTTTGWRHNSPLHF	TGTGCCAGCAGCACCACGACAGGTTGGCGTCATAATTCACCCCTCCACTTT
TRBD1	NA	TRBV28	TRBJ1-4	CASGQAEKLFF	TGTGCCAGCGGACAGGCTGAAAAACTGTTTTTT
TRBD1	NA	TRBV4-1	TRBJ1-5	CASSLKRGQGGQPQHF	TGCGCCAGCAGCCTCAAAAGGGGGCAAGGAGGTCAGCCCCAGCATTTT
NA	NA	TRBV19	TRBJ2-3	CASRRRVSTDTQYF	TGTGCCAGTAGAAGGCGGGTAAGCACAGATACGCAGTATTTT
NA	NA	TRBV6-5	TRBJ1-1	CASSYLLNTEAFF	TGTGCCAGCAGTTACCTATTGAACACTGAAGCTTTCTTT
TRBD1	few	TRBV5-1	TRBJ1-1	CASSRDTGGANTEAFF	TGCGCCAGCAGCAGGGATACAGGGGGCGCGAACACTGAAGCTTTCTTT
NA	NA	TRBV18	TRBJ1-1	CASSSDTEAFF	TGTGCCAGCTCATCGGACACTGAAGCTTTCTTT
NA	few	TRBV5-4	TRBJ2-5	CASSLPPQGQKETQYF	TGTGCCAGCAGCTTGCCACCGCAGGGCCAGAAAGAGACCCAGTACTTC
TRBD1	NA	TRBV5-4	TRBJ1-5	CASSQGTGNQPQHF	TGTGCCAGCAGCCAAGGGACAGGGAATCAGCCCCAGCATTTT
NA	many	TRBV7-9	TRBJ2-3	CASSYYSSTDTQYF	TGTGCCAGCAGCTACTACTCTAGCACAGATACGCAGTATTTT
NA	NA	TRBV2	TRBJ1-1	CASSERKGPNTEAFF	TGTGCCAGCAGTGAACGGAAGGGGCCGAACACTGAAGCTTTCTTT
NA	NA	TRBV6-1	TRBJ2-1	CASSEGTGHNEQFF	TGTGCCAGCAGTGAAGGCACAGGCCACAATGAGCAGTTCTTC
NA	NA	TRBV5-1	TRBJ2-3	CASSRSEGDTQYF	TGCGCCAGCAGCCGGAGCGAAGGAGATACGCAGTATTTT
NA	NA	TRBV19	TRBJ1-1	CASRLSAGNTEAFF	TGTGCCAGTAGGCTTAGCGCGGGGAACACTGAAGCTTTCTTT
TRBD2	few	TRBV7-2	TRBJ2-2	CASSSRLAGGLGGELFF	TGTGCCAGCAGCTCCCGACTAGCGGGGGGATTAGGCGGGGAGCTGTTTTTT
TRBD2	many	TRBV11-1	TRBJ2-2	CASSLGLAGVTGELFF	TGTGCCAGCAGCCTCGGACTAGCGGGAGTAACCGGGGAGCTGTTTTTT